Each of the 8 T cell receptor beta chains below was sequenced from the same sample in a study of cytotoxic CD8 clonotypes in ibrutinib-treated CLL. Data came from immunoSEQ multiplex PCR; TCRdb stores just in-frame clones and leaves some out. The sample records 150,000 to 200,000 clones, 70% to 85% being singletons. This sample comprised PBMCs, obtained after 12 months of ibrutinib treatment. The receptor source for this set is a human donor with chronic lymphocytic leukemia.

The chain couples TRBV28 to TRBJ1-1; TRBD1 aligns across 10 bases. Germline CDR1 is MDHEN and CDR2 is SYDVKM. The ends lost 5 bases at V and 6 bases at J; junction bases unmatched: 6. CDR3 length equals 14 residues. CDR3 region: CASSRQGASPEAFF. The DNA for the CDR3 is TGTGCCAGCAGTAGACAGGGGGCATCTCCTGAAGCTTTCTTT.

The chain couples TRBV7-3 to TRBJ2-2; D not resolved. V lost 5 bases to trimming and J lost 6 bases, with 7 bases between them. This CDR3 is built from 12 residues. Germline loops: CDR1 SGHTA, CDR2 FQGTGA. Here the CDR3 DNA reads TGTGCCAGCAGCGTACACGCCGGGGAGCTGTTTTTT. Its translation: CASSVHAGELFF.

The chain joins TRBV14 to TRBJ1-2; no definite D call. Germline assignment: CDR1 SGHDN and CDR2 FVKESK. V was cut by 5 bases and J by 2 bases, with 6 bases left in between. This CDR3 is 12 amino acids long. The CDR3: CASSAMNYGYTF. The CDR3 DNA sequence: TGTGCCAGCAGCGCTATGAACTATGGCTACACCTTC.

The V call is TRBV7-9, the J call TRBJ1-1; 8 bases agree with TRBD1. This CDR3 contains 16 residues. Trimming cost V 1 base and J 2 bases; bases outside gene matches: 6. CDR1 and CDR2 (germline): SEHNR, FQNEAQ (reference sequence). The CDR3 sequence is CASSLELDRANTEAFF. DNA of the CDR3: TGTGCCAGCAGCTTAGAACTGGACAGGGCAAACACTGAAGCTTTCTTT.

The sample holds a few counts of this clone. This sequence joins TRBV19 and TRBJ1-5; 9 bases fit TRBD1. V lost 3 bases and J lost 1; bases outside the gene matches: 7. The CDR3 spans 17 residues. Germline CDR1 LNHDA, CDR2 SQIVND (reference sequence). CDR3 nucleotide sequence: TGTGCCAGTAGTATCCCAAGACAGGGGGTAAGCAATCAGCCCCAGCATTTT. Its translation: CASSIPRQGVSNQPQHF. Based on the CDR3 plus reference TRBV19 and TRBJ1-5, the full variable domain is DGGITQSPKYLFRKEGQNVTLSCEQNLNHDAMYWYRQDPGQGLRLIYYSQIVNDFQKGDIAEGYSVSREKKESFPLTVTSAQKNPTAFYLCASSIPRQGVSNQPQHFGDGTRLSIL.

The V gene is TRBV2, the J gene TRBJ2-2; D is possibly TRBD1 (6 bases). Between the trimmed V and J ends, which lost 6 bases and 6 bases, there was a span of 11 bases. The V gene's germline CDR1 is SNHLY and CDR2 FYNNEI. This CDR3 contains 13 residues. CDR3 amino acids: CASSATGAGELFF. The CDR3 nucleotides read TGTGCCAGCAGCGCGACAGGTGCCGGGGAGCTGTTTTTT.

Regarding this clone: Distinct nucleotide sequences in the sample also encode this CDR3. The genes are TRBV11-2 and TRBJ1-1; D is unclear. Germline V CDR1 and CDR2: SGHAT, FQNNGV. V was pared by 2 bases and J by 1 base, with 5 bases between. This CDR3 has 13 amino acids. The DNA of the CDR3 is TGTGCCAGCAGCTTACAAGAGAACACTGAAGCTTTCTTT. Its translation: CASSLQENTEAFF.

This chain connects TRBV7-9 to TRBJ2-1, with TRBD1 as a possible D gene (6 bases). This CDR3 has 14 amino acids. Germline loops: CDR1 SEHNR, CDR2 FQNEAQ (reference sequence). V was pared by 5 bases and J by 2 bases, with 10 bases between. The CDR3 sequence is CASSVQGTYNEQFF. In DNA, the CDR3 is TGTGCCAGCAGCGTACAGGGTACCTACAATGAGCAGTTCTTC. Based on the CDR3 plus reference TRBV7-9 and TRBJ2-1, the full variable domain is DTGVSQNPRHKITKRGQNVTFRCDPISEHNRLYWYRQTLGQGPEFLTYFQNEAQLEKSRLLSDRFSAERPKGSFSTLEIQRTEQGDSAMYLCASSVQGTYNEQFFGPGTRLTVL.